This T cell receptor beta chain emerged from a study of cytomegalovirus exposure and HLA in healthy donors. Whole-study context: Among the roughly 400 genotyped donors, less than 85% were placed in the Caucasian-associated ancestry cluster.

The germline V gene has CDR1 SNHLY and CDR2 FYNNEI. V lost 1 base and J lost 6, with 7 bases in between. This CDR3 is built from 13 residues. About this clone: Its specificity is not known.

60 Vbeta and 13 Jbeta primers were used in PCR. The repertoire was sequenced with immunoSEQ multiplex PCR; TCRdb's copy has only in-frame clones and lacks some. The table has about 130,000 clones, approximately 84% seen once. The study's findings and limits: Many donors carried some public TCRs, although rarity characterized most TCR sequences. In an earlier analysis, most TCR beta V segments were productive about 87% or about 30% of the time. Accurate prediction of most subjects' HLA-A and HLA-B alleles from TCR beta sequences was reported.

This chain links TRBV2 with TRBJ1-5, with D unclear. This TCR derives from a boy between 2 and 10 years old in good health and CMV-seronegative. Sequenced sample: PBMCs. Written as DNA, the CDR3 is TGTGCCAGCAGTGAAGGCGGGCTTCAGCCCCAGCATTTT. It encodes CASSEGGLQPQHF.